The rows below give T cell receptor beta chains drawn from one sample of a study of blood T cells in healthy people across ages. TCRdb reanalysed the 5' RACE reads using MiXCR and keeps one entry per CDR3 protein. The data contain approximately 960,000 distinct CDR3 sequences, about 27% of them singletons. In addition, the sample was reused for a study of T cells of mothers and their children.

The sequenced sample was blood. The receptor set was obtained from a woman aged 35 to 49 in good health. CDR3s include the opening cysteine and the closing phenylalanine or tryptophan. A D gene is named only where the DNA matches it firmly. Clone size is shown for a subset of rows, as once, few, many or a class of expanded clone.

j_call,v_call,d_call,clone_size,cdr3_nt,cdr3_aa
TRBJ1-2,TRBV3-1,NA,NA,TGTGCCAGCAGCCAAGATCGAGGGACATCGGGCTCCTATGGCTACACCTTC,CASSQDRGTSGSYGYTF
TRBJ1-2,TRBV7-9,TRBD1,many,TGTGCCAGCAGCTCCCGCAGGGGGGCCAACTATGGCTACACCTTC,CASSSRRGANYGYTF
TRBJ2-1,TRBV5-1,NA,few,TGCGCCAGCAGCTTGGCCCCCGGAACCCACAGGGAAGAGACCCAGTTCTTC,CASSLAPGTHREETQFF
TRBJ2-5,TRBV28,TRBD2,NA,TGTGCCAGCAGTTCCCCCGGGGGGGGCGAGGAGACCCAGTACTTC,CASSSPGGGEETQYF
TRBJ2-5,TRBV7-2,NA,few,TGTGCCAGCACCCCGGACCGTCAAGAGACCCAGTACTTC,CASTPDRQETQYF
TRBJ2-7,TRBV6-1,TRBD1,many,TGTGCCAGCAGCGATGTGGGACAGGGGGCCTACGAGCAGTACTTC,CASSDVGQGAYEQYF
TRBJ2-1,TRBV20-1,NA,NA,TGCAGTGCTAGAGGCAGTCGCTCCTACAATGAGCAGTTCTTC,CSARGSRSYNEQFF
TRBJ2-1,TRBV3-1,NA,NA,TGTGCCAGCAGCCAATTGTACGGATGCAATGAGCAGTTCTTC,CASSQLYGCNEQFF
TRBJ2-5,TRBV7-2,NA,many,TGTGCCAGCAGCTTCTACGGGGTCGGTGAGACCCAGTACTTC,CASSFYGVGETQYF
TRBJ2-1,TRBV5-1,NA,few,TGCGCCAGCAGCTTGGCGGAAATCAATGAGCAGTTCTTC,CASSLAEINEQFF
TRBJ2-1,TRBV12-3/TRBV12-4,NA,few,TGTGCCAGCAGTTTCCGCTATCGCAATGAGCAGTTCTTC,CASSFRYRNEQFF
TRBJ1-1,TRBV5-5,NA,NA,TGTGCCAGCAGCTTAGTTACAGGGAGTGGCCTAAACACTGAAGCTTTCTTT,CASSLVTGSGLNTEAFF
TRBJ1-1,TRBV6-2/TRBV6-3,NA,NA,TGTGCCAGCAGGTTTGAGGGAGGGAAGAACACTGAAGCTTTCTTT,CASRFEGGKNTEAFF
TRBJ1-2,TRBV7-3,NA,many,TGTGCCAGCAGCGCACGGGACGGCCGTGGCTACACCTTC,CASSARDGRGYTF
TRBJ1-2,TRBV30,NA,NA,TGTGCCTGGAAAGGGGGATATCCTAACTATGGCTACACCTTC,CAWKGGYPNYGYTF
TRBJ2-7,TRBV28,TRBD1,NA,TGTGCCAGCAGTTTCCCACCGGGACAGGGAACCGATGAGCAGTACTTC,CASSFPPGQGTDEQYF
TRBJ2-5,TRBV28,NA,NA,TGTGCCAGCAGTTTCCCTCGGATTGAGGAGACCCAGTACTTC,CASSFPRIEETQYF
TRBJ2-7,TRBV7-2,NA,once,TGTGCCACCAGTACGACGAGGGAGAAAGGGGGGAATGAGCAGTACTTC,CATSTTREKGGNEQYF
TRBJ1-1,TRBV7-3,NA,NA,TGTGCCAGCAGCTTATCGGCGGGATCACTTGTGAACACTGAAGCTTTCTTT,CASSLSAGSLVNTEAFF
TRBJ2-7,TRBV5-1,TRBD1,NA,TGCGCCAGCAGCTCCGGGACAGAGTTCTACGAGCAGTACTTC,CASSSGTEFYEQYF
TRBJ2-7,TRBV6-5,NA,few,TGTGCCAGCAGTTACTCCGCCAGAAACTACGAGCAGTACTTC,CASSYSARNYEQYF
TRBJ1-5,TRBV7-2,NA,NA,TGTGCCAGCAGCTCCACTGGTACAGGGCCCCATCAGCCCCAGCATTTT,CASSSTGTGPHQPQHF
TRBJ1-2,TRBV7-2,TRBD1,NA,TGTGCCAGCAGTTCCCAGGGGGCTGCTGGCTACACCTTC,CASSSQGAAGYTF
TRBJ2-5,TRBV9,TRBD2,few,TGTGCCAGCAGCGTAGCTTGGCCTAGCGGAGAGACCCAGTACTTC,CASSVAWPSGETQYF
TRBJ2-5,TRBV14,NA,few,TGTGCCAGCAGCCAGGGGCACGGCCAGTACTTC,CASSQGHGQYF
TRBJ1-6,TRBV6-5,TRBD1,many,TGTGCCAGCAGACAGACAGGGTTGGGAAGCTCACCCCTCCACTTT,CASRQTGLGSSPLHF
TRBJ2-3,TRBV2,NA,NA,TGTGCCAGGAATTCTTTTGGCACAGATACGCAGTATTTT,CARNSFGTDTQYF
TRBJ2-5,TRBV5-1,NA,many,TGCGCCAGCAGCCCCCAGGGGCCGGGGGCCCAGTACTTC,CASSPQGPGAQYF
TRBJ2-2,TRBV29-1,NA,NA,TGCAAGCCGGGGCAGGGGAATGACACCGGGGAGCTGTTTTTT,CKPGQGNDTGELFF
TRBJ2-7,TRBV4-1,TRBD2,NA,TGCGCCAGCAGCGGAGGAGGAGTAGCGGGTACCTCCTACGAGCAGTACTTC,CASSGGGVAGTSYEQYF
TRBJ2-2,TRBV24-1,TRBD1,NA,TGTGCCACCAGTGACACGTGGACAGGGAAGCCCGGGGAGCTGTTTTTT,CATSDTWTGKPGELFF
TRBJ1-5,TRBV29-1,NA,few,TGCAGCGTTTTGGACCGAAATCAGCCCCAGCATTTT,CSVLDRNQPQHF
TRBJ1-1,TRBV20-1,NA,few,TGCAGTGCTAGACCCTACACAGAGAACACTGAAGCTTTCTTT,CSARPYTENTEAFF
TRBJ2-7,TRBV5-1,NA,many,TGCGCCAGCAGCCAGGGGACGGCCCCCTACGAGCAGTACTTC,CASSQGTAPYEQYF
TRBJ1-5,TRBV7-2,NA,few,TGTGCCAGCAGCTTAGTCAGTAGCAATCAGCCCCAGCATTTT,CASSLVSSNQPQHF
TRBJ1-5,TRBV9,NA,few,TGTGCCAGCAGCGTAGGGTGGGATAGCAATCAGCCCCAGCATTTT,CASSVGWDSNQPQHF
TRBJ1-5,TRBV2,NA,few,TGTGCCAGCAGCGCCTCGAGAGGGTATAGCAATCAGCCCCAGCATTTT,CASSASRGYSNQPQHF
TRBJ2-7,TRBV9,NA,NA,TGTGCCAGCAGCCCGCGGTTGACGGGTTCTTACGAGCAGTACTTC,CASSPRLTGSYEQYF
TRBJ1-5,TRBV4-2,NA,NA,TGTGCCAGCAGCCAAGATGCGGATGGGAGCAATCAGCCCCAGCATTTT,CASSQDADGSNQPQHF
TRBJ2-7,TRBV7-2,NA,many,TGTGCCAGCAGCTTAGGGTCCGGGGTGGGCTCCTACGAGCAGTACTTC,CASSLGSGVGSYEQYF
TRBJ1-5,TRBV3-1,NA,NA,TGTGCCAGCAGCCCGACGCCCCGGGGTCAGCCCCAGCATTTT,CASSPTPRGQPQHF
TRBJ2-7,TRBV27,NA,few,TGTGCCAGCAGTTTACTCGGCAGGGAGTTCGCCGAGCAGTACTTC,CASSLLGREFAEQYF